The rows below give T cell receptor beta chains drawn from one sample of a study of regulatory T cells in long-lasting Graves disease. One entry per CDR3 protein results from TCRdb running MiXCR on the multiplex PCR reads. The sample holds 400,000 to 550,000 distinct CDR3 sequences; about a sixth are singletons and the top ten take around a tenth. These data were likewise used in another study, on T cells in Graves' hyperthyroidism and ophthalmopathy.

This specimen was peripheral blood mononuclear cells (PBMCs), taken at new diagnosis, from a patient treated with antithyroid drugs. The receptors derive from a woman in her 30s with Graves disease. The CDR3 runs from the conserved cysteine through the conserved F or W. Each record gives: CDR3 protein, CDR3 DNA, clone size, D gene, V gene, J gene. D genes are given only for firm matches. Size is stated for part of the rows, as once, few or many counts, or as a class when the clone is expanded.

CDR3aa: CASSFGQRNNYGYTF
CDR3nt: TGTGCCAGCAGCTTCGGACAGCGGAATAACTATGGCTACACCTTC
abundance: few
d_gene: -
v_gene: TRBV11-2
j_gene: TRBJ1-2

CDR3aa: CASTITRARGGEQFF
CDR3nt: TGTGCCAGCACCATAACCAGGGCGCGTGGTGGTGAGCAGTTCTTC
abundance: few
d_gene: -
v_gene: TRBV3-1
j_gene: TRBJ2-1

CDR3aa: CASSSLTSYNEQFF
CDR3nt: TGTGCCAGCAGTTCCTTAACTTCCTACAATGAGCAGTTCTTC
abundance: few
d_gene: -
v_gene: TRBV28
j_gene: TRBJ2-1

CDR3aa: CATSDPEHTQYF
CDR3nt: TGTGCCACCAGTGACCCCGAGCATACGCAGTATTTT
abundance: few
d_gene: -
v_gene: TRBV24-1
j_gene: TRBJ2-3

CDR3aa: CASRLTGGARDYGYTF
CDR3nt: TGTGCCAGCAGACTCACAGGGGGAGCTAGGGACTATGGCTACACCTTC
abundance: many
d_gene: TRBD1
v_gene: TRBV11-2
j_gene: TRBJ1-2

CDR3aa: CASSTSGHNSYEQYF
CDR3nt: TGTGCCAGTAGTACCTCGGGACATAATTCCTACGAGCAGTACTTC
abundance: -
d_gene: -
v_gene: TRBV19
j_gene: TRBJ2-7

CDR3aa: CASSQPRDTQYF
CDR3nt: TGCGCCAGCAGCCAACCGCGGGATACGCAGTATTTT
abundance: -
d_gene: -
v_gene: TRBV10-2
j_gene: TRBJ2-3

CDR3aa: CASSGTGTGAEEKLFF
CDR3nt: TGTGCCAGCAGTGGCACCGGGACAGGGGCCGAAGAAAAACTGTTTTTT
abundance: many
d_gene: TRBD1
v_gene: TRBV28
j_gene: TRBJ1-4

CDR3aa: CASSPFVDSLEAFF
CDR3nt: TGTGCCAGCAGTCCATTTGTAGACAGCCTAGAAGCTTTCTTT
abundance: many
d_gene: -
v_gene: TRBV6-1
j_gene: TRBJ1-1

CDR3aa: CASSLVGVTGANVLTF
CDR3nt: TGTGCCAGCAGCTTAGTTGGGGTAACTGGGGCCAACGTCCTGACTTTC
abundance: few
d_gene: -
v_gene: TRBV7-9
j_gene: TRBJ2-6

CDR3aa: CASSPRGYTEAFF
CDR3nt: TGTGCCAGCAGCCCTAGGGGGTACACTGAAGCTTTCTTT
abundance: few
d_gene: -
v_gene: TRBV14
j_gene: TRBJ1-1

CDR3aa: CASSTNGQGYNGYTF
CDR3nt: TGTGCCAGCAGTACAAACGGACAGGGTTACAATGGCTACACCTTC
abundance: many
d_gene: TRBD1
v_gene: TRBV27
j_gene: TRBJ1-2

CDR3aa: CSAQDVINLYEQYF
CDR3nt: TGCAGTGCCCAGGACGTAATCAACCTCTACGAGCAGTACTTC
abundance: -
d_gene: -
v_gene: TRBV20-1
j_gene: TRBJ2-7

CDR3aa: CASSLTEGEQFF
CDR3nt: TGTGCCAGCAGTCTTACAGAGGGTGAGCAGTTCTTC
abundance: many
d_gene: -
v_gene: TRBV12-3/TRBV12-4
j_gene: TRBJ2-1

CDR3aa: CASSSQWGLPSEQYF
CDR3nt: TGTGCCAGCTCCTCCCAGTGGGGACTCCCAAGCGAGCAGTACTTC
abundance: many
d_gene: -
v_gene: TRBV18
j_gene: TRBJ2-7

CDR3aa: CSVRTVPRVHEQFF
CDR3nt: TGCAGCGTTAGGACAGTCCCCCGCGTCCATGAGCAGTTCTTC
abundance: -
d_gene: -
v_gene: TRBV29-1
j_gene: TRBJ2-1

CDR3aa: CASSLGQTGDQPQHF
CDR3nt: TGTGCCAGCAGTTTAGGTCAGACAGGGGATCAGCCCCAGCATTTT
abundance: many
d_gene: TRBD1
v_gene: TRBV12-3/TRBV12-4
j_gene: TRBJ1-5

CDR3aa: CSARARAGGPYEQYF
CDR3nt: TGCAGTGCTAGAGCACGGGCGGGAGGGCCCTACGAGCAGTACTTC
abundance: few
d_gene: TRBD2
v_gene: TRBV20-1
j_gene: TRBJ2-7

CDR3aa: CASSHLRGIRRGPGANVLTF
CDR3nt: TGCGCCAGCAGCCACCTTCGTGGGATTAGGAGGGGCCCTGGGGCCAACGTCCTGACTTTC
abundance: -
d_gene: -
v_gene: TRBV4-1
j_gene: TRBJ2-6

CDR3aa: CASSSRTGGAGDTQYF
CDR3nt: TGTGCCAGCAGCTCCAGGACAGGGGGCGCGGGAGATACGCAGTATTTT
abundance: -
d_gene: TRBD1
v_gene: TRBV7-2
j_gene: TRBJ2-3

CDR3aa: CASSSDRRGAFF
CDR3nt: TGTGCCAGCAGTTCCGACAGGAGGGGAGCTTTCTTT
abundance: many
d_gene: -
v_gene: TRBV27
j_gene: TRBJ1-1

CDR3aa: CASKGDRDPTNEKLFF
CDR3nt: TGTGCCAGTAAAGGGGACAGGGACCCAACTAATGAAAAACTGTTTTTT
abundance: -
d_gene: TRBD1
v_gene: TRBV19
j_gene: TRBJ1-4

CDR3aa: CASTQGYEQFF
CDR3nt: TGTGCCAGCACCCAGGGGTATGAGCAGTTCTTC
abundance: many
d_gene: -
v_gene: TRBV6-1
j_gene: TRBJ2-1

CDR3aa: CASRGHLYEQYF
CDR3nt: TGTGCCAGCAGGGGACACCTTTACGAGCAGTACTTC
abundance: many
d_gene: -
v_gene: TRBV27
j_gene: TRBJ2-7

CDR3aa: CSARGEVTEAFF
CDR3nt: TGCAGCGCCCGAGGGGAGGTCACTGAAGCTTTCTTT
abundance: many
d_gene: -
v_gene: TRBV29-1
j_gene: TRBJ1-1

CDR3aa: CASSGRGRRTEAFF
CDR3nt: TGTGCCAGCAGCGGCAGGGGGCGCCGGACTGAAGCTTTCTTT
abundance: many
d_gene: TRBD1
v_gene: TRBV3-1
j_gene: TRBJ1-1

CDR3aa: CAISDLQASGTSGTQYF
CDR3nt: TGTGCCATCAGTGATTTGCAGGCCAGCGGGACGTCCGGGACCCAGTACTTC
abundance: -
d_gene: TRBD2
v_gene: TRBV24-1
j_gene: TRBJ2-5

CDR3aa: CASSHDPGGAGELFF
CDR3nt: TGTGCCAGCAGCCATGACCCGGGTGGCGCCGGGGAGCTGTTTTTT
abundance: few
d_gene: -
v_gene: TRBV7-9
j_gene: TRBJ2-2

CDR3aa: CASSAGARLYNEQFF
CDR3nt: TGTGCCAGCAGTGCGGGTGCGCGCCTCTACAATGAGCAGTTCTTC
abundance: few
d_gene: -
v_gene: TRBV6-4
j_gene: TRBJ2-1

CDR3aa: CASNPGTYEQYF
CDR3nt: TGTGCCAGCAACCCAGGGACCTACGAGCAGTACTTC
abundance: many
d_gene: -
v_gene: TRBV6-1
j_gene: TRBJ2-7

CDR3aa: CASSSPTGEQFF
CDR3nt: TGTGCCAGCAGTTCCCCGACCGGTGAGCAGTTCTTC
abundance: few
d_gene: -
v_gene: TRBV28
j_gene: TRBJ2-1

CDR3aa: CASSFDLGFADTQYF
CDR3nt: TGTGCCAGCAGCTTCGATCTTGGGTTCGCAGATACGCAGTATTTT
abundance: many
d_gene: -
v_gene: TRBV11-2
j_gene: TRBJ2-3

CDR3aa: CASSPDRGEQYF
CDR3nt: TGTGCCAGCTCACCCGACAGGGGTGAGCAGTACTTC
abundance: few
d_gene: TRBD1
v_gene: TRBV18
j_gene: TRBJ2-7

CDR3aa: CSAPGGVGNQPQHF
CDR3nt: TGCAGTGCCCCCGGAGGAGTGGGCAATCAGCCCCAGCATTTT
abundance: -
d_gene: -
v_gene: TRBV20-1
j_gene: TRBJ1-5

CDR3aa: CASSLPGTESEAFF
CDR3nt: TGTGCCAGCAGCCTACCGGGAACAGAGAGTGAAGCTTTCTTT
abundance: many
d_gene: -
v_gene: TRBV3-1
j_gene: TRBJ1-1

CDR3aa: CASSLELSRETQYF
CDR3nt: TGTGCCAGCAGCTTAGAACTCTCGAGGGAGACCCAGTACTTC
abundance: many
d_gene: -
v_gene: TRBV7-2
j_gene: TRBJ2-5

CDR3aa: CASSPGQGRNSPLHF
CDR3nt: TGTGCCAGCTCACCGGGGCAGGGGAGGAATTCACCCCTCCACTTT
abundance: many
d_gene: -
v_gene: TRBV18
j_gene: TRBJ1-6

CDR3aa: CASSRYTRHLGVNTEAFF
CDR3nt: TGTGCCAGTAGTAGGTACACCCGACACCTCGGGGTGAACACTGAAGCTTTCTTT
abundance: many
d_gene: -
v_gene: TRBV19
j_gene: TRBJ1-1

CDR3aa: CASSVGADQPQHF
CDR3nt: TGTGCCAGCAGCGTAGGGGCGGATCAGCCCCAGCATTTT
abundance: -
d_gene: -
v_gene: TRBV9
j_gene: TRBJ1-5

CDR3aa: CASTRGGFYNEQFF
CDR3nt: TGTGCCAGCACCAGGGGGGGATTCTACAATGAGCAGTTCTTC
abundance: -
d_gene: -
v_gene: TRBV6-1
j_gene: TRBJ2-1

CDR3aa: CASRLAGEGEQFF
CDR3nt: TGTGCCAGCCGACTAGCGGGAGAAGGTGAGCAGTTCTTC
abundance: few
d_gene: TRBD2
v_gene: TRBV10-3
j_gene: TRBJ2-1

CDR3aa: CASSYGYTF
CDR3nt: TGTGCCAGCAGTTATGGCTACACCTTC
abundance: many
d_gene: -
v_gene: TRBV2
j_gene: TRBJ1-2

CDR3aa: CAISPGQGQETQYF
CDR3nt: TGTGCCATCAGTCCGGGACAGGGCCAAGAGACCCAGTACTTC
abundance: -
d_gene: TRBD1
v_gene: TRBV10-3
j_gene: TRBJ2-5

CDR3aa: CASSLGQGIMEAFF
CDR3nt: TGTGCCAGCAGCCTTGGACAGGGGATTATGGAGGCTTTCTTT
abundance: many
d_gene: TRBD1
v_gene: TRBV3-1
j_gene: TRBJ1-1

CDR3aa: CASLRAGGTYEQYF
CDR3nt: TGTGCCAGTCTTAGAGCGGGAGGGACCTACGAGCAGTACTTC
abundance: many
d_gene: TRBD2
v_gene: TRBV6-2/TRBV6-3
j_gene: TRBJ2-7

CDR3aa: CASSVHPFGTMIYDDEQFF
CDR3nt: TGTGCCAGCAGCGTCCACCCTTTCGGCACCATGATCTATGACGATGAGCAGTTCTTC
abundance: -
d_gene: -
v_gene: TRBV9
j_gene: TRBJ2-1

CDR3aa: CASSWGATQNIQYF
CDR3nt: TGTGCCAGCAGCTGGGGGGCCACCCAAAACATTCAGTACTTC
abundance: -
d_gene: -
v_gene: TRBV12-3/TRBV12-4
j_gene: TRBJ2-4

CDR3aa: CASSIGTSALRSSEQYF
CDR3nt: TGTGCCAGTAGTATTGGGACTAGCGCTTTACGATCCTCCGAGCAGTACTTC
abundance: few
d_gene: TRBD2
v_gene: TRBV19
j_gene: TRBJ2-7

CDR3aa: CASSYLRGRAPGELFF
CDR3nt: TGTGCCAGCAGCTACCTACGCGGGAGGGCCCCCGGGGAGCTGTTTTTT
abundance: many
d_gene: TRBD2
v_gene: TRBV11-2
j_gene: TRBJ2-2

CDR3aa: CASSGTGTGEQYF
CDR3nt: TGTGCCAGTAGCGGGACAGGCACGGGGGAGCAGTACTTC
abundance: -
d_gene: TRBD1
v_gene: TRBV19
j_gene: TRBJ2-7

CDR3aa: CASSVDGGRGYGYTF
CDR3nt: TGCGCCAGCAGCGTTGATGGGGGGCGCGGGTATGGCTACACCTTC
abundance: few
d_gene: -
v_gene: TRBV5-1
j_gene: TRBJ1-2

CDR3aa: CASKSDRVSEQFF
CDR3nt: TGTGCCAGCAAATCAGACAGGGTCAGTGAGCAGTTCTTC
abundance: many
d_gene: TRBD1
v_gene: TRBV2
j_gene: TRBJ2-1

CDR3aa: CASSLGAGPNEQFF
CDR3nt: TGTGCCAGCAGTCTCGGGGCTGGTCCCAATGAGCAGTTCTTC
abundance: many
d_gene: -
v_gene: TRBV13
j_gene: TRBJ2-1

CDR3aa: CASGERMLRGPDTQYF
CDR3nt: TGTGCCAGCGGGGAGCGGATGCTAAGGGGCCCAGATACGCAGTATTTT
abundance: few
d_gene: -
v_gene: TRBV27
j_gene: TRBJ2-3

CDR3aa: CASSQEQGLNQPQHF
CDR3nt: TGTGCCAGCAGCCAGGAACAGGGTCTCAATCAGCCCCAGCATTTT
abundance: -
d_gene: -
v_gene: TRBV4-1
j_gene: TRBJ1-5

CDR3aa: CASSIGEGQFF
CDR3nt: TGTGCCAGTAGTATCGGAGAAGGGCAGTTCTTC
abundance: many
d_gene: -
v_gene: TRBV19
j_gene: TRBJ2-1

CDR3aa: CASSPRLAGDNEKLFF
CDR3nt: TGTGCCAGCAGCCCCCGCCTGGCAGGGGATAATGAAAAACTGTTTTTT
abundance: many
d_gene: -
v_gene: TRBV11-2
j_gene: TRBJ1-4

CDR3aa: CASSESTLAGATDTGELFF
CDR3nt: TGCGCCAGCAGTGAGTCGACCTTAGCGGGGGCGACGGACACCGGGGAGCTGTTTTTT
abundance: -
d_gene: TRBD2
v_gene: TRBV10-1
j_gene: TRBJ2-2

CDR3aa: CASSQGLDNEQFF
CDR3nt: TGCGCCAGCAGCCAAGGGCTAGACAATGAGCAGTTCTTC
abundance: -
d_gene: -
v_gene: TRBV4-1
j_gene: TRBJ2-1

CDR3aa: CASSRDFTDTQYF
CDR3nt: TGTGCCAGCTCACGAGACTTCACAGATACGCAGTATTTT
abundance: -
d_gene: -
v_gene: TRBV18
j_gene: TRBJ2-3